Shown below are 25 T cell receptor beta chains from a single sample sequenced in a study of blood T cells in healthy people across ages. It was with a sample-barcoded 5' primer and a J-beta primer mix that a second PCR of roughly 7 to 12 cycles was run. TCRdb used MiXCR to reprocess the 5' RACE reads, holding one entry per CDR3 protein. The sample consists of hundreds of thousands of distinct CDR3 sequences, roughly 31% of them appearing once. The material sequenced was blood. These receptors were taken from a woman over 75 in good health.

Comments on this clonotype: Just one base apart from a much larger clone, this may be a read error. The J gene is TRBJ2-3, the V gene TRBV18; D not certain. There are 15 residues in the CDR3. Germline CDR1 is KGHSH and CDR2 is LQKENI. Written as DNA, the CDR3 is TGTGCCAGCTCACCGACTGTTCCCGGCACAGATACGCGGTATTTT. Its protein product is CASSPTVPGTDTRYF. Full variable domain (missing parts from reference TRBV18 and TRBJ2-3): NAGVMQNPRHLVRRRGQEARLRCSPMKGHSHVYWYRQLPEEGLKFMVYLQKENIIDESGMPKERFSAEFPKEGPSILRIQQVVRGDSAAYFCASSPTVPGTDTRYFGPGTRLTVL.

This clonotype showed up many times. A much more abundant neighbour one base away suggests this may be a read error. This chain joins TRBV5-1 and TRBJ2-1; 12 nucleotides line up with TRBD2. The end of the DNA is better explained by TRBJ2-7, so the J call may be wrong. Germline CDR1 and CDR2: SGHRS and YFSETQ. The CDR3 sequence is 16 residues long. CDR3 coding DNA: TGCGCCAGCAGCTCTAGCGGGGGGGCCTCCTACAATGAGCAGTACTTC. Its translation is CASSSSGGASYNEQYF.

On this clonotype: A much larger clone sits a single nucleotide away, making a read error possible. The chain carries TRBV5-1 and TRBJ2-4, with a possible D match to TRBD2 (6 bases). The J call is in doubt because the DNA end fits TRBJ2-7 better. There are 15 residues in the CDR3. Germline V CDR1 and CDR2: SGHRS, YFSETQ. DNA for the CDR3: TGCGCCAGCAGCTTGGAGGAGGGGTCTTGCTACGAGCAGTACTTC. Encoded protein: CASSLEEGSCYEQYF.

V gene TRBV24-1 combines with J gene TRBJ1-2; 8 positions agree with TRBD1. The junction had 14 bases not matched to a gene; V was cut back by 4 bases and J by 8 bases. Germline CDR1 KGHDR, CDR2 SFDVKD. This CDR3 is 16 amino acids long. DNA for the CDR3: TGTGCCACCAGTGAACCCCCCGGGACAGGCCGCCAAGGCTACACCTTC. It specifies CATSEPPGTGRQGYTF.

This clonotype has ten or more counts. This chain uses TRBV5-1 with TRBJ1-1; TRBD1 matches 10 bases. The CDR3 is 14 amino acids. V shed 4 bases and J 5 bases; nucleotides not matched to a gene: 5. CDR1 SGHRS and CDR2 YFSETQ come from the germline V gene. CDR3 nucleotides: TGCGCCAGCAGCCAGGGACAGGGGAAGACTGAAGCTTTCTTT. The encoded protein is CASSQGQGKTEAFF.

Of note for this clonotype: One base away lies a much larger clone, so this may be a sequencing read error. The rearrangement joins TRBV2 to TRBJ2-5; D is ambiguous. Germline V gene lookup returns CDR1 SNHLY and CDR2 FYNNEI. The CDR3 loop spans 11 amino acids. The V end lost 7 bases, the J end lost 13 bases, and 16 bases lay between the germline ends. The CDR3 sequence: CASMEGYERYF. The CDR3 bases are TGTGCCAGCATGGAAGGGTACGAGCGGTACTTC.

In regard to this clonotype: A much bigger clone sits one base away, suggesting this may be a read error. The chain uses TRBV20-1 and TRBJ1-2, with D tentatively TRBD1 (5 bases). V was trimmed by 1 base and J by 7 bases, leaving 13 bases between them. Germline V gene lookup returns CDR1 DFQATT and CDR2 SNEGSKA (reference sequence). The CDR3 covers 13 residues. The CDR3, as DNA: TGCAGTGCTAGAGGGCAGGGATGCCGTGGCTACACCTTC. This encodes CSARGQGCRGYTF.

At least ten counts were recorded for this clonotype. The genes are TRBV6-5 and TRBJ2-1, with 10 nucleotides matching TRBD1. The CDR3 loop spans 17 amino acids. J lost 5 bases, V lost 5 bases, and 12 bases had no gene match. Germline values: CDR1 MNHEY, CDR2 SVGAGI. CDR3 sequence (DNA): TGTGCCAGCAGTACCTTCCAGACAGGGGGCATCGACAATGAGCAGTTCTTC. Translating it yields CASSTFQTGGIDNEQFF.

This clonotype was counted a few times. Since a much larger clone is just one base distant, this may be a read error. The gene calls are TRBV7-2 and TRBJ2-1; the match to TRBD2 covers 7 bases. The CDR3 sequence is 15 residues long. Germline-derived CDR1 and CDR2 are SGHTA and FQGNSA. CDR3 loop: CAGSLGSSGYNEQFF. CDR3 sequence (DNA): TGTGCCGGCAGCTTAGGCTCTAGCGGTTACAATGAGCAGTTCTTC.

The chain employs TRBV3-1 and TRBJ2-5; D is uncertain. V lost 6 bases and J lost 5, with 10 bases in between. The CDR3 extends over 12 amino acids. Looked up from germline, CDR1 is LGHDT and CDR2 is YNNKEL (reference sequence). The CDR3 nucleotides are TGTGCCAGCAGTGCCATCGGGGAGACCCAGTACTTC. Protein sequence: CASSAIGETQYF.

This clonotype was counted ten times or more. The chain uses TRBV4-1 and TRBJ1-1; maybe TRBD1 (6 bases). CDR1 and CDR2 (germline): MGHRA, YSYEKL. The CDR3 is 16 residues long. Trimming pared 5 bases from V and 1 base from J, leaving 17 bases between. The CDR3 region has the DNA TGCGCCAGCAGCAGTACGGGGGCCCTGAGGAACACTGAAGCTTTCTTT. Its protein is CASSSTGALRNTEAFF.

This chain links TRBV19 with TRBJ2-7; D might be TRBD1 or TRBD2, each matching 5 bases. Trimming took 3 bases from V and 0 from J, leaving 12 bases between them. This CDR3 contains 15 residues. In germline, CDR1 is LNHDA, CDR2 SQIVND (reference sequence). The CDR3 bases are TGTGCCAGTAGTATTCAGCTTGGGGGCTCCTACGAGCAGTACTTC. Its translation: CASSIQLGGSYEQYF.

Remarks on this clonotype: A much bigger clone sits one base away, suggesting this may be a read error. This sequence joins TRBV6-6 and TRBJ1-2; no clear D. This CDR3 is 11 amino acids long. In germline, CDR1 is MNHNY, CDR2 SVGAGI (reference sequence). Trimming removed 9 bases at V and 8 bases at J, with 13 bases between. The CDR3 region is CARTRGEGYTF. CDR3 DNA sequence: TGTGCCAGGACCCGGGGAGAAGGCTACACCTTC.

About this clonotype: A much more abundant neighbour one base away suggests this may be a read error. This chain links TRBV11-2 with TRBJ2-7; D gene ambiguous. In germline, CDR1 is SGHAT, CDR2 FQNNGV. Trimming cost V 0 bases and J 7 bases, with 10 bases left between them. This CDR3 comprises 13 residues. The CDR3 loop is CASSLEPANEQYF. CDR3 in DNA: TGTGCCAGCAGCTTAGAACCGGCCAATGAGCAGTACTTC.

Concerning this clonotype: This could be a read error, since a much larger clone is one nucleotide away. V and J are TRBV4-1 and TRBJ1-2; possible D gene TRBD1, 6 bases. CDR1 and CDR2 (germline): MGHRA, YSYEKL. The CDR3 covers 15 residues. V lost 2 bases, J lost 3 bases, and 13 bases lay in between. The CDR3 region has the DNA TGCGCCAGCAGCCAAAGGGAGTCAGGGGACTATGGCTACACCTTC. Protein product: CASSQRESGDYGYTF.

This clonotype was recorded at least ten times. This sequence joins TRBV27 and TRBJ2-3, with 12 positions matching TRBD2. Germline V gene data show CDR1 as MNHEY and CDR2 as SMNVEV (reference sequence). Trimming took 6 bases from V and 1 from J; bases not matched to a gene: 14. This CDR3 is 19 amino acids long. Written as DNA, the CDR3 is TGTGCCAGCAGGAAACATGCCTCTAGCGGGGGGGTAGGCACAGATACGCAGTATTTT. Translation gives CASRKHASSGGVGTDTQYF.

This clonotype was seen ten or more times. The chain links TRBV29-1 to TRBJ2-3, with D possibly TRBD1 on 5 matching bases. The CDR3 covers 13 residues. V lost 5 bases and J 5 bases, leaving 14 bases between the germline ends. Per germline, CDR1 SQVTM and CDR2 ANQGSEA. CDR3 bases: TGCAGCGTTTCCCAGGGCCGCGGAGATACGCAGTATTTT. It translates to CSVSQGRGDTQYF.

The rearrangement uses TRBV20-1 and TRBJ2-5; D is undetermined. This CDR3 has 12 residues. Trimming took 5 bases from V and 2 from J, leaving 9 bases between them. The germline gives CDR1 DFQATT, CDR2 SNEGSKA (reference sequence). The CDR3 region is CSAHPRQETQYF. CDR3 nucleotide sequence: TGCAGTGCTCACCCGCGTCAAGAGACCCAGTACTTC.

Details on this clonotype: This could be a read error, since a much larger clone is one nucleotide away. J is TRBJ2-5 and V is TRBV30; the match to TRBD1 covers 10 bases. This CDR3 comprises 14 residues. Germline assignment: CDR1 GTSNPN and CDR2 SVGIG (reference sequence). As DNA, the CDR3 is TGTGCCCGGAGTGTGGACAGGGGGCAAGAGACCCAGTACTTC. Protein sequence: CARSVDRGQETQYF.

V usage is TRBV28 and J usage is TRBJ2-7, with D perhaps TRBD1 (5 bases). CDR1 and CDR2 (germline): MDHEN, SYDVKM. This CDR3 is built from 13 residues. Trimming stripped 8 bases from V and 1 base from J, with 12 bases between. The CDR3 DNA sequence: TGTGCCAGCGGGTTGACAGCTTCCTACGAGCAGTACTTC. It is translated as CASGLTASYEQYF.

The CDR3 reads CASSFGQPINQPQHF. CDR3 in DNA: TGTGCCAGCAGTTTTGGGCAGCCGATCAATCAGCCCCAGCATTTT. The genes are TRBV27 and TRBJ1-5; D uncertain. The length of the CDR3 is 15 residues. The ends were cut back, 3 bases at V and 3 bases at J, with 12 bases in the middle. Germline V CDR1 and CDR2: MNHEY, SMNVEV (reference sequence).

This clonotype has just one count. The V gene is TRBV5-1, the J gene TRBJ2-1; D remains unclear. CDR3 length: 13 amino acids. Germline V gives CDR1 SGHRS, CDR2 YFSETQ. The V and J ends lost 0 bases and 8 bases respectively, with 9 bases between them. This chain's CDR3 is CASSLVPNYEQFF. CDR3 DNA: TGCGCCAGCAGCTTGGTTCCAAACTATGAGCAGTTCTTC.

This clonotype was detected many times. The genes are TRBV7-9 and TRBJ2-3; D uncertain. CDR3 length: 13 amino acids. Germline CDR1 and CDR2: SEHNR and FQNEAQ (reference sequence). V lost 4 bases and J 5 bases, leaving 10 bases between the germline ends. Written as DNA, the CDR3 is TGTGCCAGCAGCTCCGGGTTTAAAGATACGCAGTATTTT. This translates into CASSSGFKDTQYF.

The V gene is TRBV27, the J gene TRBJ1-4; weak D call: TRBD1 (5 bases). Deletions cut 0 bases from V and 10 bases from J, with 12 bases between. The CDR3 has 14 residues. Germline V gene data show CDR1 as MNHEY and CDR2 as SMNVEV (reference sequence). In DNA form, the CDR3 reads TGTGCCAGCAGTTTATCGAGCAGGGAGGGAAAACTGTTTTTT. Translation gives CASSLSSREGKLFF.

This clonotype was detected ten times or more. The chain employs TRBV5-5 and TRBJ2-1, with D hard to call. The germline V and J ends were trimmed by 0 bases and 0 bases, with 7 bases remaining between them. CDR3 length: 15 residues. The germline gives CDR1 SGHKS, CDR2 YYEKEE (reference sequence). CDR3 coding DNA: TGTGCCAGCAGCTTGGCAGCAATCTCCTACAATGAGCAGTTCTTC. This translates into CASSLAAISYNEQFF.